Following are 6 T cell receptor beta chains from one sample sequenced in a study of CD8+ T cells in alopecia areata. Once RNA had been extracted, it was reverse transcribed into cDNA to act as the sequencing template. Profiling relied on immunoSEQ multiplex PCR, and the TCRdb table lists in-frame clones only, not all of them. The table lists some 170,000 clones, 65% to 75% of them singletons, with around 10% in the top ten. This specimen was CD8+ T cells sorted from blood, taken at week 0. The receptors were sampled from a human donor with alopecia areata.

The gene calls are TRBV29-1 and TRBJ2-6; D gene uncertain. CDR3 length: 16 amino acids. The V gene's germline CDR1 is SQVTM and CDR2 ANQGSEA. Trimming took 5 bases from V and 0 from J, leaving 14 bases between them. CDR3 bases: TGCAGCGTTCTAACCACCTCAAGCTCTGGGGCCAACGTCCTGACTTTC. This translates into CSVLTTSSSGANVLTF. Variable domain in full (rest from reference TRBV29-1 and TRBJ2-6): SAVISQKPSRDICQRGTSLTIQCQVDSQVTMMFWYRQQPGQSLTLIATANQGSEATYESGFVIDKFPISRPNLTFSTLTVSNMSPEDSSIYLCSVLTTSSSGANVLTFGAGSRLTVL.

DNA for the CDR3: TGTGCCAGCAGCCCGACAGCTAAAGAGCAGTACTTC. This codes for CASSPTAKEQYF. This chain links TRBV7-9 with TRBJ2-7, with D possibly TRBD1 on 5 matching bases. The length of the CDR3 is 12 residues. The germline V and J ends were trimmed by 5 bases and 7 bases, with 12 bases remaining between them. CDR1 and CDR2 from the germline V gene are SEHNR and FQNEAQ (reference sequence).

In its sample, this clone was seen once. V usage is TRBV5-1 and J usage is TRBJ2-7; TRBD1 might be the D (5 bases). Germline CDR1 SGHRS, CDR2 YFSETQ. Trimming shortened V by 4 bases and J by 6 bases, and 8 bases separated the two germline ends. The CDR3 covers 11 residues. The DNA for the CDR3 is TGCGCCAGCAGCCCAGGGTTCGAGCAGTACTTC. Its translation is CASSPGFEQYF.

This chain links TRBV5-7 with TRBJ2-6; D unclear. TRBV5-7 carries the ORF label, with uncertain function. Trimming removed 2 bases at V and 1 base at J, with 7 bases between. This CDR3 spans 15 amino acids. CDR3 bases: TGTGCCAGCAGCTTCGGCAGGTCTGGGGCCAACGTCCTGACTTTC. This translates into CASSFGRSGANVLTF.

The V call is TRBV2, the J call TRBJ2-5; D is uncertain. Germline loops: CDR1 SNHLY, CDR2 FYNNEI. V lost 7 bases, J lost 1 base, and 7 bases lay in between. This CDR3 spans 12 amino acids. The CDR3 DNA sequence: TGTGCCAGCATGGTAGCCCAAGAGACCCAGTACTTC. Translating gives CASMVAQETQYF.

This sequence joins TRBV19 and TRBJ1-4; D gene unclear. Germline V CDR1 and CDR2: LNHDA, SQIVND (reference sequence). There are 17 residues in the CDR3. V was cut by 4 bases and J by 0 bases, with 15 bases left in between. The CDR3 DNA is TGTGCCAGTAGTAACCCGACACGGTCTGCAACTAATGAAAAACTGTTTTTT. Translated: CASSNPTRSATNEKLFF.